Here is one T cell receptor (beta chain) with its context. This sample stems from a study of control samples from healthy donors and cancer patients. The protocol was immunoSEQ multiplex PCR, while the TCRdb copy is restricted to in-frame clones and leaves out a portion. The repertoire holds roughly 130,000 clones, with roughly 90% as singletons. Germline CDR1 WNHNN, CDR2 SYGVQD (reference sequence). The CDR3 loop spans 15 amino acids. Trimming shortened V by 6 bases and J by 2 bases, and 15 bases separated the two germline ends. The genes are TRBV10-1 and TRBJ2-3; D perhaps matches TRBD2 (6 bases). The TCR comes from a man younger than 35 in good health. Source material: blood. CDR3 sequence (DNA): TGCGCCAGCAGCGACCCGGGACTGACCACAGATACGCAGTATTTT. Residues: CASSDPGLTTDTQYF.